This is a list of T cell receptor beta chains from one sample in a study of cytomegalovirus exposure and HLA in healthy donors. Data came from immunoSEQ multiplex PCR; TCRdb stores just in-frame clones and leaves some out. The sample holds some 160,000 clones; 78% are singletons and the top ten take 3.1%. Sequenced: PBMCs. The receptors stem from a middle-aged woman in good health and CMV-seronegative. Both conserved end residues are part of each CDR3. D genes are given only for firm matches. Some rows have no size entry. The others give once, few or many, or a class for an expanded clone.

J	V	size	D	CDR3	DNA
TRBJ2-7	TRBV6-5	-	-	CASSYHARGEQYF	TGTGCCAGCAGTTACCATGCTAGAGGCGAGCAGTACTTC
TRBJ2-7	TRBV5-1	-	-	CASSNVPGTYEQYF	TGCGCCAGCAGCAATGTGCCAGGGACCTACGAGCAGTACTTC
TRBJ1-1	TRBV2	few	TRBD1	CASSRQGPEAFF	TGTGCCAGCAGCCGACAGGGGCCTGAAGCTTTCTTT
TRBJ1-4	TRBV6-5	-	-	CASSYDAQGKKLFF	TGTGCCAGCAGTTATGATGCGCAGGGGAAAAAACTGTTTTTT
TRBJ2-7	TRBV19	-	-	CASSIERGSEQYF	TGTGCCAGTAGTATAGAGCGGGGTAGCGAGCAGTACTTC
TRBJ2-2	TRBV19	-	-	CASTFFPPSGAGELFF	TGTGCCAGTACCTTTTTCCCACCCTCGGGGGCCGGGGAGCTGTTTTTT
TRBJ1-1	TRBV14	few	-	CASSQGARGGTEAFF	TGTGCCAGCAGCCAAGGAGCAAGGGGAGGCACTGAAGCTTTCTTT
TRBJ2-3	TRBV4-2	-	TRBD2	CASSQDKGGGADTQYF	TGTGCCAGCAGCCAAGATAAAGGCGGGGGAGCAGATACGCAGTATTTT
TRBJ1-1	TRBV4-1	-	TRBD1	CASSQDGAGGRMPTEAFF	TGCGCCAGCAGCCAAGATGGGGCAGGGGGCCGTATGCCCACTGAAGCTTTCTTT
TRBJ2-7	TRBV5-1	-	TRBD1	CASSQGAQGYEQYF	TGCGCCAGCAGCCAGGGGGCTCAGGGCTACGAGCAGTACTTC
TRBJ1-2	TRBV5-1	-	-	CASNPVGSYGYTF	TGCGCCAGCAACCCTGTCGGGAGTTATGGCTACACCTTC
TRBJ1-1	TRBV5-1	-	-	CASSLLPGSNTEAFF	TGCGCCAGCAGCTTGCTTCCAGGCAGCAACACTGAAGCTTTCTTT
TRBJ1-2	TRBV28	once	-	CASSSLQRNYGYTF	TGTGCCAGCAGTTCACTCCAACGTAACTATGGCTACACCTTC
TRBJ2-7	TRBV21-1	-	-	CASSPDRLGEQYF	TGTGCCAGCAGCCCAGACAGATTGGGCGAGCAGTACTTC
TRBJ1-1	TRBV28	-	TRBD1	CASKITKTGGVNTEAFF	TGTGCCAGCAAAATAACGAAGACAGGGGGCGTGAACACTGAAGCTTTCTTT
TRBJ2-7	TRBV13	-	-	CASSPSGGNEQYF	TGTGCCAGCAGCCCCTCAGGGGGGAACGAGCAGTACTTC
TRBJ1-2	TRBV5-1	-	TRBD1	CASSPATGVGNYGYTF	TGCGCCAGCAGCCCCGCCACAGGGGTGGGTAACTATGGCTACACCTTC
TRBJ2-3	TRBV4-1	once	TRBD2	CASSPVGLSGGGTDTQYF	TGCGCCAGCAGCCCGGTGGGGCTTAGCGGGGGAGGCACAGATACGCAGTATTTT
TRBJ1-2	TRBV7-8	once	-	CASSGEQGDVYGYTF	TGTGCCAGCAGCGGCGAACAGGGCGACGTCTATGGCTACACCTTC
TRBJ2-1	TRBV7-9	few	TRBD2	CASSGERGRQPREQFF	TGTGCCAGCAGCGGGGAGCGGGGGCGACAACCCCGGGAGCAGTTCTTC
TRBJ2-2	TRBV4-1	-	TRBD2	CASSQEAGMNTGELFF	TGCGCCAGCAGCCAAGAAGCGGGAATGAACACCGGGGAGCTGTTTTTT
TRBJ2-7	TRBV13	-	TRBD2	CASSRPGGSYEQYF	TGTGCCAGCAGTCGACCGGGGGGCTCCTACGAGCAGTACTTC
TRBJ1-5	TRBV28	-	-	CASSPPEVEGSQPQHF	TGTGCCAGCAGTCCCCCAGAGGTTGAGGGCTCGCAGCCCCAGCATTTT
TRBJ2-5	TRBV2	-	TRBD2	CASSDGGGARETQYF	TGTGCCAGCAGTGATGGCGGGGGAGCTAGGGAGACCCAGTACTTC
TRBJ1-5	TRBV7-9	-	-	CASSLGGGQPQHF	TGTGCCAGCAGCCTGGGGGGTGGCCAGCCCCAGCATTTT
TRBJ2-1	TRBV5-6	-	TRBD1	CASSWGTGFPPNEQFF	TGTGCCAGCAGCTGGGGGACAGGGTTCCCACCCAATGAGCAGTTCTTC
TRBJ1-1	TRBV6-5	-	-	CASLTLSGRTTEAFF	TGTGCCAGCCTAACATTAAGCGGGAGGACCACTGAAGCTTTCTTT
TRBJ1-4	TRBV7-9	few	-	CASSLGYRDEKLFF	TGTGCCAGCAGCTTAGGCTACAGGGATGAAAAACTGTTTTTT
TRBJ2-7	TRBV5-1	-	-	CASSFGRGSSYEQYF	TGCGCCAGCAGCTTTGGTCGGGGGTCCTCCTACGAGCAGTACTTC
TRBJ1-6	TRBV5-6	-	TRBD1	CASSPGQGNSPLHF	TGTGCCAGCAGCCCCGGACAGGGTAATTCACCCCTCCACTTT
TRBJ1-4	TRBV7-9	-	-	CASSSGQRISFEKLFF	TGTGCCAGCAGCTCCGGACAGAGAATCTCATTTGAAAAACTGTTTTTT
TRBJ1-2	TRBV16	-	TRBD1	CASSPWTGGGYTF	TGTGCCAGCAGCCCTTGGACAGGAGGGGGCTACACCTTC
TRBJ2-7	TRBV4-1	-	-	CASSQDRSRLLYEQYF	TGCGCCAGCAGCCAAGATCGTTCGCGACTCCTGTACGAGCAGTACTTC
TRBJ1-2	TRBV6-5	-	-	CASSSNYGYTF	TGTGCCAGCAGTTCGAACTATGGCTACACCTTC
TRBJ1-5	TRBV28	-	TRBD1	CASSGTGGSNQPQHF	TGTGCCAGCAGTGGGACAGGGGGTAGCAATCAGCCCCAGCATTTT
TRBJ2-6	TRBV28	-	-	CASSSHGSSGANVLTF	TGTGCCAGCAGTTCACACGGGAGCTCTGGGGCCAACGTCCTGACTTTC
TRBJ1-5	TRBV6-6	-	-	CASSYSFRGNQPQHF	TGTGCCAGCAGTTACTCGTTCAGGGGCAATCAGCCCCAGCATTTT
TRBJ1-6	TRBV2	-	TRBD1	CASKRQGTSPLHF	TGTGCCAGCAAACGACAGGGGACTTCACCCCTCCACTTT
TRBJ2-7	TRBV6-5	few	-	CASSYAGFEQYF	TGTGCCAGCAGTTACGCAGGGTTCGAGCAGTACTTC
TRBJ2-1	TRBV5-1	-	TRBD1	CASSKSGTDNNEQFF	TGCGCCAGTTCCAAATCCGGGACAGATAACAATGAGCAGTTCTTC
TRBJ1-1	TRBV7-9	-	TRBD1	CSSRPWTGENTEAFF	TGTTCCAGCAGACCTTGGACAGGGGAGAACACTGAAGCTTTCTTT
TRBJ1-2	TRBV28	-	-	CASSSGQGWDGYTF	TGTGCCAGCAGTTCGGGTCAGGGATGGGATGGCTACACCTTC
TRBJ1-1	TRBV7-9	-	-	CASSSNILAPPDF	TGTGCCAGCAGCTCGAATATCTTGGCCCCGCCTGACTTT
TRBJ1-1	TRBV6-5	-	-	CASSRRVDTEAFF	TGTGCCAGCAGTCGCAGGGTAGACACTGAAGCTTTCTTT
TRBJ2-1	TRBV6-5	-	TRBD2	CASRLLAGGPDEQFF	TGTGCCAGCAGACTACTAGCGGGGGGCCCCGATGAGCAGTTCTTC
TRBJ2-3	TRBV7-9	-	-	CATRTASTDTQYF	TGTGCCACCAGGACAGCTAGCACAGATACGCAGTATTTT
TRBJ2-7	TRBV28	-	TRBD2	CASSTPSGGTYEQYF	TGTGCCAGCAGTACACCTAGCGGGGGGACCTACGAGCAGTACTTC
TRBJ2-3	TRBV4-1	-	-	CASSQYPKGALRTDTQYF	TGCGCCAGCAGCCAATACCCCAAGGGAGCGTTGAGGACAGATACGCAGTATTTT
TRBJ2-5	TRBV25-1	-	-	CASSDPVAETQYF	TGTGCCAGCAGTGACCCCGTGGCAGAGACCCAGTACTTC
TRBJ1-1	TRBV6-1	once	-	CASSVHPGTEAFF	TGTGCCAGCAGTGTACACCCGGGCACTGAAGCTTTCTTT
TRBJ1-1	TRBV19	-	-	CASSPPAGVFGTEAFF	TGTGCCAGTAGTCCCCCTGCGGGGGTTTTCGGCACTGAAGCTTTCTTT
TRBJ2-7	TRBV18	-	-	CASSRSRGDEQYF	TGTGCCAGCTCACGGTCCAGGGGGGACGAGCAGTACTTC
TRBJ2-3	TRBV6-1	-	-	CASSIDWTSTDTQYF	TGTGCCAGCAGCATCGACTGGACTAGCACAGATACGCAGTATTTT